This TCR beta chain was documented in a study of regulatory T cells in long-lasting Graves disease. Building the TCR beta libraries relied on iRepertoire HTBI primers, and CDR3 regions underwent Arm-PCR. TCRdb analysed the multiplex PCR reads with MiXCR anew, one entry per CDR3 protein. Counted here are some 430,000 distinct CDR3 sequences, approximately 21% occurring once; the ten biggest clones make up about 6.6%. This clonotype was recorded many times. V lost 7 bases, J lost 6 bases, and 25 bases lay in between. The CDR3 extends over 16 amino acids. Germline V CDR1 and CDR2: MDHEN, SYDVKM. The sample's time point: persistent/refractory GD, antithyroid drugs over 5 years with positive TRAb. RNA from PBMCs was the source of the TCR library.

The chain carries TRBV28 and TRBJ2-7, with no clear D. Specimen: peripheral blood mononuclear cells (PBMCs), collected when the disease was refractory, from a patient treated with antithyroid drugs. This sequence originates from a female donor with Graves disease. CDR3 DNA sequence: TGTGCCAGCACTCAGACGGCGAGGAACTTGTTGTTCGAGCAGTACTTC. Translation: CASTQTARNLLFEQYF.